This T cell receptor beta chain was identified during a study of blood T cell repertoires in COVID-19. Study background: The origin of the acute and convalescent COVID-19 samples was the United States, Italy and Spain. Sources were T cells, B-cell-depleted T cells, or PBMCs; the material itself was cDNA or gDNA.

Per the original methods: Researchers report that nucleated cell counts were estimated from reference gene primer amplification. TCRdb's table, derived via immunoSEQ multiplex PCR, lists solely in-frame clones and lacks some. Clonal size and the V and J genes are those of that table, whereas D and trimming came from the DNA. Of 250,000 to 350,000 clones in the sample, roughly nine tenths are singletons; the top ten hold about 2%. Sequencing used peripheral blood. The clonotype comes from a man between 18 and 35 years old with active or convalescent COVID-19.

The CDR3 is CASSSGTGAVDGYTF. CDR3 DNA sequence: TGTGCCAGCAGCTCTGGGACAGGGGCGGTTGATGGCTACACCTTC. This chain connects TRBV11-2 to TRBJ1-2, with 10 bases that match TRBD1. The CDR3 sequence is 15 residues long. V shed 4 bases and J 6 bases; nucleotides not matched to a gene: 8. Germline assignment: CDR1 SGHAT and CDR2 FQNNGV.